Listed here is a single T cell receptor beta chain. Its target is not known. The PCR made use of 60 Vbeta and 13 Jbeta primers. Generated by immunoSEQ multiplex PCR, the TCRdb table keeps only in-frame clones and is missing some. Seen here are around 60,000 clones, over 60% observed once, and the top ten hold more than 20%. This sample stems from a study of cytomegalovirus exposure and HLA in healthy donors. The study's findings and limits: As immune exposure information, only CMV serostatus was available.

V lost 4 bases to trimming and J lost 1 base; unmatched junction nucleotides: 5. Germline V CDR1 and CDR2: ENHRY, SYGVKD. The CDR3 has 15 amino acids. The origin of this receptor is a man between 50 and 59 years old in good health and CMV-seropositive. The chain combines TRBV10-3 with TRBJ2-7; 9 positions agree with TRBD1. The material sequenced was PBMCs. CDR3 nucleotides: TGTGCCATCAGTGGACAGGGGGGTTTTTCCTACGAGCAGTACTTC. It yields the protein CAISGQGGFSYEQYF.